The next 27 T cell receptor beta chains were all read from a single sample in a study of blood T cells in healthy people across ages. Sample-barcoded 5' priming and a J-beta primer mix drove a second PCR of 7 to 11 cycles. TCRdb fed the 5' RACE reads into MiXCR, producing one record per CDR3 protein. The repertoire consists of 800,000 to 1,300,000 distinct CDR3 sequences, with approximately 25% occurring once and the leading ten covering approximately 0.71%. This sample was also put to use in a study of T cells of mothers and their children.

The sample comprised blood. These receptors were obtained from a girl between 2 and 10 years old in good health.

This clonotype was observed a handful of times. The rearrangement joins TRBV20-1 to TRBJ2-5; 10 bases map to TRBD2. The end of the DNA fits TRBJ2-1 better, so the J call may be wrong. The CDR3 extends over 16 amino acids. Germline assignment: CDR1 DFQATT and CDR2 SNEGSKA (reference sequence). CDR3 DNA: TGCAGTGCTAGAGATCTGGGAGCGGGGGGGCCTGATGAGCAGTTCTTC. Translating gives CSARDLGAGGPDEQFF.

The CDR3 DNA follows: TGTGCCAGCAACCTAAATAGGGAGCCCGGGGAGCTGTTTTTT. Translating it yields CASNLNREPGELFF. The V gene is TRBV21-1, the J gene TRBJ2-2; the tabulated D call, TRBD2, remains unverified against the DNA. TRBV21-1 is a listed pseudogene. The CDR3 length is 14 residues.

The gene calls are TRBV7-3 and TRBJ2-1, with D tentatively TRBD1 or TRBD2 (5 bases each). This CDR3 is 15 amino acids long. The germline V gene encodes CDR1 SGHTA and CDR2 FQGTGA. The V gene lost 5 bases and the J gene lost 15 bases, with 26 bases spanning the gap. CDR3 loop: CASSRVAERGEEWFF. CDR3 nucleotide sequence: TGTGCCAGCAGCAGGGTGGCAGAGAGGGGCGAGGAGTGGTTCTTC.

This chain joins TRBV4-3 and TRBJ1-6; no firm D call. Trimming took off 3 bases at V and 7 bases at J, with 13 bases between the two ends. Per the germline V gene, CDR1 is LGHNA and CDR2 is YSLEER. CDR3 length: 15 amino acids. As DNA, the CDR3 is TGCGCCAGCAGCCAGGTCCAGGCCTCAAATTCACCCCTCCACTTT. Its translation: CASSQVQASNSPLHF.

This clonotype was observed a handful of times. The chain is built from TRBV5-1 and TRBJ2-3; D is possibly TRBD1 (5 bases). This CDR3 is built from 19 residues. Looked up from germline, CDR1 is SGHRS and CDR2 is YFSETQ. Deletions cut 4 bases from V and 7 bases from J, with 31 bases between. CDR3 DNA: TGCGCCAGCAGCCTCCCTTCCGATTTAGACAGTCTGGATGGGAATACGCAGTATTTT. Residues: CASSLPSDLDSLDGNTQYF.

This chain links TRBV6-2 or TRBV6-3 with TRBJ2-5, with 9 bases aligning to TRBD1. Near its end, the DNA agrees better with TRBJ2-7, so the J call may be wrong. CDR1 and CDR2 (germline): MNHEY, SVGEGT. The CDR3 has 14 residues. The CDR3 sequence is CASSTDRGWYEQYF. The CDR3 bases are TGTGCCAGCAGCACGGACAGGGGCTGGTACGAGCAGTACTTC.

This clonotype was observed a few times. The gene calls are TRBV12-5 and TRBJ2-7; 10 bases match TRBD1. This CDR3 contains 15 residues. V was clipped by 2 bases and J by 4 bases; unmatched bases: 5. Per germline, CDR1 LGHNT and CDR2 FRNRAP. CDR3 sequence reads: CASGLFGDRGYEQYF. Written as DNA, the CDR3 is TGTGCTAGTGGTTTGTTCGGGGACAGGGGTTACGAGCAGTACTTC. Full variable domain (missing parts from reference TRBV12-5 and TRBJ2-7): DARVTQTPRHKVTEMGQEVTMRCQPILGHNTVFWYRQTMMQGLELLAYFRNRAPLDDSGMPKDRFSAEMPDATLATLKIQPSEPRDSAVYFCASGLFGDRGYEQYFGPGTRLTVT.

This clonotype was observed a handful of times. This rearrangement joins TRBV18 to TRBJ2-5; 7 bases are shared with TRBD2. Losses at the gene ends were 1 base for V and 2 bases for J; bases not matched to a gene: 7. This CDR3 is 16 amino acids long. CDR1 KGHSH and CDR2 LQKENI come from the germline V gene. CDR3 region: CASSPLPSGAQETQYF. The DNA of the CDR3 is TGTGCCAGCTCACCACTTCCGAGCGGGGCACAAGAGACCCAGTACTTC.

In its sample, this clonotype was seen a few times. The J gene is TRBJ2-5, the V gene TRBV7-9; a weak D match, TRBD2 (5 bases). The DNA end lines up better with TRBJ2-7; the J call may be wrong. CDR3 length equals 13 residues. Germline values: CDR1 SEHNR, CDR2 FQNEAQ (reference sequence). CDR3 in amino acids: CASSSGVLYEQYF. CDR3 sequence (DNA): TGTGCCAGCAGCTCCGGGGTATTATACGAGCAGTACTTC.

The rearrangement joins TRBV11-2 to TRBJ2-1, with 10 bases identical to TRBD2. V gave up 2 bases and J gave up 2 bases; unmatched junction bases: 12. Germline loops: CDR1 SGHAT, CDR2 FQNNGV. The CDR3 loop spans 19 amino acids. CDR3 in DNA: TGTGCCAGCAGCTTATGGGTCCTAGCGGGAGTAGCAACCTACAATGAGCAGTTCTTC. It translates to CASSLWVLAGVATYNEQFF. Filled out from reference TRBV11-2 and TRBJ2-1, the complete variable domain reads EAGVAQSPRYKIIEKRQSVAFWCNPISGHATLYWYQQILGQGPKLLIQFQNNGVVDDSQLPKDRFSAERLKGVDSTLKIQPAKLEDSAVYLCASSLWVLAGVATYNEQFFGPGTRLTVL.

This clonotype has a handful of counts. J is TRBJ2-3 and V is TRBV20-1; D not resolved. Germline-derived CDR1 and CDR2 are DFQATT and SNEGSKA (reference sequence). Trimming left V 0 bases short and J 4 bases short, with 11 bases between. The CDR3 is made up of 14 amino acids. CDR3 coding DNA: TGCAGTGCTAGAGAAACGGTATCCTCAGATACGCAGTATTTT. The encoded protein is CSARETVSSDTQYF.

V usage is TRBV12-3 or TRBV12-4 and J usage is TRBJ2-1; tentative D call: TRBD1 (6 bases). Trimming removed 3 bases at V and 8 bases at J, with 14 bases between. The CDR3 is 14 residues long. The CDR3 bases are TGTGCCAGCAGTTTCGGCAGGGGCAGTTATGAGCAGTTCTTC. This encodes CASSFGRGSYEQFF.

This clonotype came up a few times. The CDR3 protein is CASSFVWGQPGDYGYTF. CDR3 nucleotide sequence: TGTGCCAGCAGTTTTGTATGGGGTCAACCGGGCGACTATGGCTACACCTTC. This chain connects TRBV12-3 or TRBV12-4 to TRBJ1-2, with unresolved D. There are 17 residues in the CDR3. V gave up 3 bases and J gave up 3 bases, with 20 bases separating them.

This clonotype was seen a few times. The rearrangement joins TRBV28 to TRBJ2-2; 16 bases agree with TRBD2. Germline-derived CDR1 and CDR2 are MDHEN and SYDVKM. This CDR3 region has 17 residues. V trimming: 7 bases; J trimming: 6 bases; junction bases outside the gene matches: 8. In DNA form, the CDR3 reads TGTGCCAGCACCCATGAGGGACTAGCGGGAGGGCCCGGGGAGCTGTTTTTT. Translating it yields CASTHEGLAGGPGELFF.

This clonotype showed up many times. The V call is TRBV2, the J call TRBJ2-7; the D is unclear. Germline CDR1 SNHLY, CDR2 FYNNEI. This CDR3 region has 11 residues. The V end lost 0 bases, the J end lost 3 bases, and 0 bases lay between the germline ends. The CDR3 DNA reads as TGTGCCAGCAGTGAAGCCTACGAGCAGTACTTC. Encoded protein: CASSEAYEQYF.

This clonotype was seen a few times. The chain combines TRBV29-1 with TRBJ2-5, with a possible D match to TRBD2 (6 bases). Germline V gene data show CDR1 as SQVTM and CDR2 as ANQGSEA. V dropped 4 bases and J dropped 5 bases, with 14 bases sitting between them. This CDR3 comprises 13 residues. CDR3 in amino acids: CSVGPGSGETQYF. As DNA, the CDR3 is TGCAGCGTTGGGCCCGGAAGCGGGGAGACCCAGTACTTC.

The chain uses TRBV12-3 or TRBV12-4 and TRBJ1-6; no reliable D call. This CDR3 region has 13 residues. V was cut by 4 bases and J by 7 bases, with 8 bases left in between. CDR3 sequence reads: CASSWAANSPLHF. DNA of the CDR3: TGTGCCAGCAGTTGGGCGGCGAATTCACCCCTCCACTTT.

The chain uses TRBV28 and TRBJ2-7, with D unresolved. V was shortened by 3 bases and J by 6 bases, with 18 bases between the two germline ends. The germline CDR1 and CDR2 sequences are MDHEN and SYDVKM. The CDR3 is made up of 15 amino acids. The CDR3 protein is CASSFGVYRTGEQYF. Here the CDR3 DNA reads TGTGCCAGCAGTTTTGGGGTGTATAGAACTGGCGAGCAGTACTTC.

This clonotype came up a few times. The V and J genes are TRBV27 and TRBJ1-4; D remains unclear. Germline CDR1 MNHEY, CDR2 SMNVEV (reference sequence). Trimming removed 5 bases from V and 7 bases from J, with 17 bases in between. This CDR3 contains 15 residues. The CDR3 here is CASSTYPAMGEKLFF. The CDR3 DNA is TGTGCCAGCAGTACTTACCCAGCAATGGGTGAAAAACTGTTTTTT.

This chain joins TRBV28 and TRBJ2-5; 10 bases match TRBD2. The germline CDR1 and CDR2 sequences are MDHEN and SYDVKM. With 1 base clipped from V and 9 bases from J, the junction kept 14 bases outside the gene matches. This CDR3 region has 17 residues. In DNA, the CDR3 is TGTGCCAGCAGTTTATTTTCTAGCGGGAGAGGACAGGAGGCCCAGTACTTC. Translation gives CASSLFSSGRGQEAQYF.

The CDR3 is CSARGQHGYTF. The CDR3 DNA sequence: TGCAGTGCTAGAGGGCAGCATGGCTACACCTTC. The gene calls are TRBV20-1 and TRBJ1-2; D uncertain. With 1 base removed from V and 6 bases from J, the gap between germline ends came to 6 bases. The germline gives CDR1 DFQATT, CDR2 SNEGSKA (reference sequence). This CDR3 is built from 11 residues.

This clonotype has just one count. The rearrangement links TRBV3-1 to TRBJ1-6; D unclear. V lost 2 bases and J 15 bases, leaving 11 bases between the germline ends. This CDR3 region has 12 residues. Germline CDR1 and CDR2: LGHDT and YNNKEL (reference sequence). The CDR3 protein is CASSQKAGCLHF. CDR3 nucleotide sequence: TGTGCCAGCAGCCAAAAAGCCGGTTGCCTCCACTTT.

J is TRBJ1-2 and V is TRBV12-3 or TRBV12-4; D perhaps matches TRBD1 (5 bases). V was pared by 3 bases and J by 6 bases, with 11 bases between. There are 13 residues in the CDR3. The CDR3 loop is CASSLVGEHGYTF. The CDR3 DNA sequence: TGTGCCAGCAGTTTGGTAGGGGAGCATGGCTACACCTTC.

The V and J genes are TRBV12-3 or TRBV12-4 and TRBJ1-4, with TRBD1 as a possible D gene (5 bases). The V end was cut by 5 bases, the J end by 8 bases, with 15 bases between. The CDR3 loop spans 14 amino acids. The CDR3 region is CASSVQGYWEKLFF. Written as DNA, the CDR3 is TGTGCCAGCAGTGTCCAGGGTTATTGGGAAAAACTGTTTTTT.

This chain links TRBV27 with TRBJ2-7; no definite D call. In germline, CDR1 is MNHEY, CDR2 SMNVEV (reference sequence). The length of the CDR3 is 14 residues. The V end lost 2 bases, the J end lost 2 bases, and 10 bases lay between the germline ends. In nucleotides, the CDR3 is TGTGCCAGCAGTTTAGCGGCACGGACCTACGAGCAGTACTTC. Translating it yields CASSLAARTYEQYF.

This clonotype was detected a few times. J is TRBJ1-2 and V is TRBV5-1; 9 nucleotides align to TRBD1. V was pared by 1 base and J by 3 bases, with 4 bases of the junction left unmatched. CDR3 length: 15 amino acids. Germline V gene data show CDR1 as SGHRS and CDR2 as YFSETQ. The CDR3 region has the DNA TGCGCCAGCAGCTTGACAGGGGGCGCTTACTATGGCTACACCTTC. It translates to CASSLTGGAYYGYTF.

A few counts support this clonotype. The chain links TRBV12-3 or TRBV12-4 to TRBJ2-5; D is undetermined. The end of the DNA fits TRBJ2-7 better, so the J call may be wrong. CDR3 length equals 14 residues. The CDR3 region has the DNA TGTGCCAGCAGCCCCGGACGAGAAACCTACGAGCAGTACTTC. Residues: CASSPGRETYEQYF.